Each of the 25 T cell receptor beta chains below was sequenced from the same sample in a study of T-cell reconstitution after alpha-beta-depleted transplantation in children. For TCRbeta, the library was prepared with unique molecular identifiers. One entry per CDR3 protein, called by TCRdb with MiXCR from the PCR reads. The sample contains about 240,000 distinct CDR3 sequences, about 12% of which appear only once. The sample consisted of PBMCs from the stem cell graft donor, taken from the stem cell graft. All receptors come from a human donor who donated a stem cell graft to a child with acute lymphoblastic leukemia.

This clonotype was detected ten times or more. This chain links TRBV20-1 with TRBJ2-7; TRBD1 aligns across 7 bases. The CDR3 is 14 amino acids. Germline V gene lookup returns CDR1 DFQATT and CDR2 SNEGSKA (reference sequence). J lost 2 bases, V lost 6 bases, and 10 bases had no gene match. This CDR3 reads CSAPDRSRTYEQYF. The CDR3 nucleotides are TGCAGTGCCCCGGACAGGTCGAGAACCTACGAGCAGTACTTC.

This clonotype appeared a few times. V is TRBV20-1 and J is TRBJ1-1; D is perhaps TRBD1 (5 bases). V lost 4 bases and J lost 0, with 18 bases in between. Germline CDR1 DFQATT, CDR2 SNEGSKA (reference sequence). The CDR3 totals 16 residues. The CDR3 DNA follows: TGCAGTGCTAAAATGGGCGGTGGGGCTGTGAACACTGAAGCTTTCTTT. It specifies CSAKMGGGAVNTEAFF.

This clonotype was detected only a few times. J is TRBJ2-1 and V is TRBV27; D ambiguous. V dropped 2 bases and J dropped 8 bases, with 16 bases sitting between them. The CDR3 contains 15 residues. Looked up from germline, CDR1 is MNHEY and CDR2 is SMNVEV (reference sequence). CDR3 sequence reads: CASSLMGAGGDEQFF. Here the CDR3 DNA reads TGTGCCAGCAGTTTAATGGGTGCTGGTGGAGATGAGCAGTTCTTC.

This sequence joins TRBV5-1 and TRBJ1-3; D ambiguous. V gave up 4 bases and J gave up 1 base, with 12 bases separating them. Per the germline V gene, CDR1 is SGHRS and CDR2 is YFSETQ. This CDR3 is built from 15 residues. CDR3 region: CASSLDGFSGNTIYF. The CDR3 DNA follows: TGCGCCAGCAGCCTGGACGGTTTTTCTGGAAACACCATATATTTT.

This clonotype was detected many times. This rearrangement joins TRBV12-3 or TRBV12-4 to TRBJ2-1, with D possibly TRBD2 on 5 matching bases. V dropped 3 bases and J dropped 7 bases, with 10 bases sitting between them. The CDR3 has 13 amino acids. CDR3 bases: TGTGCCAGCAGTTTCGGTACGGGGAATGAGCAGTTCTTC. It translates to CASSFGTGNEQFF.

This clonotype was recorded many times. The CDR3 region has the DNA TGTGCCAGCAGCCCGAACGGGGGTTGGACTGAAGCTTTCTTT. This translates into CASSPNGGWTEAFF. This rearrangement joins TRBV7-2 to TRBJ1-1; D perhaps matches TRBD1 (5 bases). The CDR3 runs to 14 residues. V lost 5 bases, J lost 5 bases, and 15 bases lay in between. CDR1 and CDR2 (germline): SGHTA, FQGNSA.

This clonotype was seen ten or more times. The chain has TRBV7-9 and TRBJ1-2; D is unresolved. This CDR3 is built from 14 residues. Germline loops: CDR1 SEHNR, CDR2 FQNEAQ (reference sequence). V was trimmed by 0 bases and J by 5 bases, leaving 10 bases between them. CDR3 DNA sequence: TGTGCCAGCAGCTTAGCGGGCAGCCCGTATGGCTACACCTTC. Translating gives CASSLAGSPYGYTF.

In its sample, this clonotype was seen a few times. The V and J genes are TRBV4-3 and TRBJ1-4, with a tentative D call TRBD1 (6 bases). This CDR3 is 16 amino acids long. Deletions cut 1 base from V and 4 bases from J, with 13 bases between. Germline values: CDR1 LGHNA, CDR2 YSLEER. The DNA of the CDR3 is TGCGCCAGCAGCCAAGGAACGGGCAGGGGTAATGAAAAACTGTTTTTT. Encoded protein: CASSQGTGRGNEKLFF.

The V call is TRBV5-4, the J call TRBJ1-6; D remains ambiguous. V lost 2 bases and J 8 bases, leaving 5 bases between the germline ends. Germline V lookup: CDR1 SGHNT, CDR2 YYREEE (reference sequence). There are 12 residues in the CDR3. CDR3 region: CASSFRDSPLHF. In DNA, the CDR3 is TGTGCCAGCAGCTTTAGGGATTCACCCCTCCACTTT.

This clonotype was seen at least ten times. The rearrangement joins TRBV5-1 to TRBJ2-2; 8 bases align to TRBD2. J lost 5 bases, V lost 3 bases, and 12 bases had no gene match. This CDR3 region has 17 residues. Germline CDR1 is SGHRS and CDR2 is YFSETQ. DNA of the CDR3: TGCGCCAGCAGCTGGAACGGCGGGACTAGTAATACCGGGGAGCTGTTTTTT. It yields the protein CASSWNGGTSNTGELFF.

This clonotype was seen at least ten times. The rearrangement uses TRBV20-1 and TRBJ2-7, with D possibly being TRBD1 (5 bases). V was cut by 3 bases and J by 5 bases, with 17 bases left in between. CDR1 and CDR2 from the germline V gene are DFQATT and SNEGSKA (reference sequence). The CDR3 contains 14 residues. The CDR3 reads CSARSIQGSHEQYF. CDR3 nucleotide sequence: TGCAGTGCTAGGTCGATCCAGGGTTCCCACGAGCAGTACTTC.

This clonotype was found many times. The V gene is TRBV20-1, the J gene TRBJ1-2; possible D gene TRBD1, 6 bases. V was shortened by 1 base and J by 2 bases, with 14 bases between the two germline ends. Germline loops: CDR1 DFQATT, CDR2 SNEGSKA (reference sequence). This CDR3 contains 15 residues. CDR3 sequence: CSARVPGARNYGYTF. CDR3 sequence (DNA): TGCAGTGCTAGAGTGCCGGGGGCGCGAAACTATGGCTACACCTTC.

The table lists this clonotype with many counts. This chain uses TRBV4-3 with TRBJ2-1; D remains unclear. The V end lost 2 bases, the J end lost 8 bases, and 13 bases lay between the germline ends. Germline CDR1 and CDR2: LGHNA and YSLEER. This CDR3 is 14 amino acids long. The CDR3 reads CASSQKREADEQFF. DNA for the CDR3: TGCGCCAGCAGCCAAAAACGTGAGGCCGATGAGCAGTTCTTC.

This clonotype was seen at least ten times. This chain joins TRBV10-3 and TRBJ2-4; TRBD1 or TRBD2 may be the D gene (5 bases each). This CDR3 is built from 17 residues. Germline values: CDR1 ENHRY, CDR2 SYGVKD. Trimming removed 0 bases at V and 3 bases at J, with 15 bases between. The CDR3 loop is CAISESDGRDHKNIQYF. CDR3 DNA: TGTGCCATCAGTGAGTCGGACGGCAGGGACCACAAAAACATTCAGTACTTC.

This clonotype was detected ten times or more. This chain uses TRBV5-1 with TRBJ2-7; 7 bases fit TRBD1. The CDR3 runs to 15 residues. V trimming: 1 base; J trimming: 4 bases; junction bases outside the gene matches: 8. The germline V gene encodes CDR1 SGHRS and CDR2 YFSETQ. CDR3 DNA: TGCGCCAGCAGCTTGCCGGGACAGCCGAGTTACGAGCAGTACTTC. It specifies CASSLPGQPSYEQYF.

This clonotype was seen repeatedly, ten times or more. The V gene is TRBV29-1, the J gene TRBJ2-1; D is ambiguous. The V end was cut by 1 base, the J end by 4 bases, with 8 bases between. CDR1 and CDR2 (germline): SQVTM, ANQGSEA. The length of the CDR3 is 13 residues. CDR3 protein: CSVEGTNYNEQFF. CDR3 nucleotide sequence: TGCAGCGTTGAAGGGACCAATTACAATGAGCAGTTCTTC.

This clonotype came up many times. CDR3 nucleotide sequence: TGTGCCAGCAGCCAAGGAACCGGGACTAGTGGATTCTTC. It specifies CASSQGTGTSGFF. The chain has TRBV14 and TRBJ2-1, with 8 nucleotides matching TRBD2. The junction had 9 bases not matched to a gene; V was cut back by 1 base and J by 16 bases. The CDR3 sequence is 13 residues long. Germline-derived CDR1 and CDR2 are SGHDN and FVKESK.

The J gene is TRBJ2-1, the V gene TRBV10-3, with a weak D call TRBD2 (9 bases). Germline lookup yields CDR1 ENHRY and CDR2 SYGVKD. V shed 2 bases and J shed 5 bases, with 16 bases lying between them. The CDR3 has 16 amino acids. CDR3 nucleotides: TGTGCCATCAGTGAGGCGGGGGGGACAGGCGACAATGAGCAGTTCTTC. Encoded protein: CAISEAGGTGDNEQFF.

This clonotype was found many times. The genes are TRBV5-1 and TRBJ1-6; D unclear. Trimming cost V 4 bases and J 8 bases, with 22 bases left between them. CDR1 and CDR2 (germline): SGHRS, YFSETQ. The CDR3 consists of 17 residues. The CDR3 bases are TGCGCCAGCAGCAGGACCCCGGGCACCACGAGTTATTCACCCCTCCACTTT. Its protein is CASSRTPGTTSYSPLHF.

Details on this clonotype: This may be a read error, as it is one base from a much larger clone. The V gene is TRBV10-3, the J gene TRBJ2-3; 12 bases fit TRBD1. Germline CDR1 and CDR2: ENHRY and SYGVKD. The CDR3 sequence is 16 residues long. For the CDR3, the DNA is TGTGCCATCAGGGCTCCGGGACAGGGGGCCGCAGATATGCAGTATTTT. Amino acid sequence: CAIRAPGQGAADMQYF.

This clonotype has at least ten counts. The rearrangement joins TRBV30 to TRBJ2-1; 7 positions match TRBD1. The CDR3 spans 17 residues. Unmatched junction bases numbered 17, after V lost 2 bases and J lost 7 bases. Germline loops: CDR1 GTSNPN, CDR2 SVGIG (reference sequence). CDR3 DNA: TGTGCCTGGAGTAGATCATTCAACAGGGGTTTTAGGAATGAGCAGTTCTTC. Translating it yields CAWSRSFNRGFRNEQFF.

In its sample, this clonotype was seen many times. The V call is TRBV7-2, the J call TRBJ1-5; the match to TRBD1 covers 10 bases. V was pared by 5 bases and J by 6 bases, with 4 bases of the junction left unmatched. This CDR3 comprises 14 residues. Looked up from germline, CDR1 is SGHTA and CDR2 is FQGNSA. As DNA, the CDR3 is TGTGCCAGCAGCCCGGACAGGGGGTTTCAGCCCCAGCATTTT. It yields the protein CASSPDRGFQPQHF.

This clonotype was detected ten times or more. V is TRBV5-1 and J is TRBJ2-6; 8 bases map to TRBD1. Looked up from germline, CDR1 is SGHRS and CDR2 is YFSETQ. The CDR3 sequence is 18 residues long. V trimming: 3 bases; J trimming: 0 bases; junction bases outside the gene matches: 8. Here the CDR3 DNA reads TGCGCCAGCAGCTCATGGGACAGGACCCTCTCTGGGGCCAACGTCCTGACTTTC. This codes for CASSSWDRTLSGANVLTF.

The sample holds many counts of this clonotype. V usage is TRBV20-1 and J usage is TRBJ2-5; D uncertain. The CDR3 is 13 amino acids. Trimming pared 0 bases from V and 0 bases from J, leaving 5 bases between. Germline assignment: CDR1 DFQATT and CDR2 SNEGSKA (reference sequence). The CDR3 nucleotides read TGCAGTGCTAGAGATTACTACCAAGAGACCCAGTACTTC. It translates to CSARDYYQETQYF.

The chain recombines TRBV20-1 with TRBJ1-2; D remains ambiguous. The CDR3 consists of 13 residues. Looked up from germline, CDR1 is DFQATT and CDR2 is SNEGSKA (reference sequence). V was pared by 3 bases and J by 5 bases, with 13 bases between. CDR3 in DNA: TGCAGTGCTAGGGACCCGTTCAGATATGGCTACACCTTC. Amino acids: CSARDPFRYGYTF.